The present entry profiles one T cell receptor (beta chain) with its context. Its antigen is unknown. No much larger clone is present one base from it, and per-base qualities are unavailable. These data come from a study of blood T cells in healthy people across ages (dated by TCRdb to the mid-2010s). Turning to the overall study: In model experiments, template switching captured about one uniquely barcoded TCR beta cDNA molecule for every two T cells. The study measured age-related changes in TCR beta repertoire diversity using deep sequencing normalized with unique cDNA molecular identifiers. The donors were divided into four age groups: young (average around 16 years), middle-aged (about 39), aged (about 60) and long-lived (82). To avoid experimental bias, donors of different ages were distributed randomly across sequencing lanes. Using the same blood draw, the study looked at two additional independent replicas of 1 million unique cDNA reads for two donors, one aged 18 to 30 and the other aged 80 or older. The paper's findings and limits, for the study overall: The long-lived group showed more naive CD4+ T cells, fewer expanded clones and increased TCR diversity than the aged group, suggesting age selection. The percentage of naive T cells measured by flow cytometry correlated strongly with observed TCR beta diversity. As age increased, observed TCR beta diversity per million T cells dropped in a roughly linear way, and a significant reduction was already evident by age about 40. Total diversity estimates from one million sequenced T cells were considered lower bounds and underestimates. Because donor CMV infection status was unknown, age-related changes in expanded clonotypes were potentially confounded. Bulk unsorted PBMC profiling prevented conclusive comparison of naive and antigen-experienced compartments.

Systemically healthy Caucasian individuals from Russia, over 30 in total and aged roughly 6 to 100 years, were included as donors. About 10 milliliters of peripheral blood were collected from each donor into EDTA-treated Vacutainer tubes. Ficoll-Paque density-gradient centrifugation was used to isolate PBMCs, with at least 6.5 million per sample. Trizol reagent was used to extract total RNA from the PBMCs, yielding at least 6 micrograms per sample. For every donor, an aliquot of PBMCs went through flow cytometry to measure the percentages of naive CD45RAhigh/CD27high T cells. Library preparation used 5' RACE. Instrument on record: Illumina HiSeq 2500. The second PCR ran for about 7 to 11 cycles and used a J-beta primer mix along with a sample-barcoded 5' primer. A template-switch 5' adaptor carrying 12 random nucleotides introduced a unique molecular identifier onto each TCR beta cDNA molecule. At least 2.5 million CDR3-containing paired-end reads were obtained from each sample. All of the RNA was converted into first-strand cDNA using the Mint cDNA synthesis kit, with a TRBC-specific oligonucleotide serving as the primer. Following uracil-DNA glycosylase treatment, all cDNA underwent a first 18-cycle PCR with the universal primers M1SS and BC2_uni_R. Turning to the authors' computational methods: Normalization of each sample was performed by random selection of 1 million high-quality reads, each carrying a distinct molecular identifier. Instead of being binned into consensus sequences, reads that shared molecular identifiers were thrown out. CDR3 identification, clonotype clustering and error correction used MiTCR with a Q25 quality threshold and the strictest error-elimination algorithm. A nonparametric unseen species model using Euler transformation provided a lower-bound estimate of total TCR beta diversity. Through fastp at Q25 and MiXCR, TCRdb rebuilt clones from the public reads, retaining in-frame beta chains. Each CDR3 protein appears once, grouped with its most common genes and DNA. In this record, the V and J calls reflect TCRdb's handling and not the investigators' own analysis. This sample comprises about 1,400,000 distinct CDR3 sequences, around two fifths of them detected only once. Under 8% of the sample is in the top ten clones.

Trimming costs V 1 base and J 6 bases, and their ends lie 9 bases apart. The germline V gene specifies SQVTM as CDR1 and ANQGSEA as CDR2. Including cysteine and phenylalanine, the CDR3 has 12 amino acids. Only the CDR3 portion is preserved as DNA: 36 bases, with reading frame beginning at the first base. Material: blood. This TCR was sampled from a woman younger than 30 in good health. Recombination joined TRBV29-1 with TRBJ1-2; too little of a D gene remains to name it. The CDR3 in this case is CSVEGRKNGYTF. The nucleotides are TGCAGCGTTGAAGGACGGAAAAATGGCTACACCTTC. The entire variable domain, with the stretches around the CDR3 drawn from the reference TRBV29-1 and TRBJ1-2 proteins, is SAVISQKPSRDICQRGTSLTIQCQVDSQVTMMFWYRQQPGQSLTLIATANQGSEATYESGFVIDKFPISRPNLTFSTLTVSNMSPEDSSIYLCSVEGRKNGYTFGSGTRLTVV.